This TCR beta chain emerged from a study of identical twins. Template switching added a universal primer site, and cDNA bore unique molecular identifiers. TCRdb fed the 5' RACE reads into MiXCR, producing one record per CDR3 protein. The sample includes approximately 890,000 distinct CDR3 sequences, about 12% of them seen just once. This clonotype came up many times. Its antigen remains unknown. Overall study results and limits: Zero-insertion analyses could be partly confounded by invariant MAIT and iNKT cells.

The same sample was also studied in work on yellow fever vaccine responses in identical twins. That work states: Twins' vaccine T cell response reportedly gave the appearance of partial convergence and partial personalization.

This clonotype was obtained from a woman aged 18-30 years in good health. Sequencing was carried out using PBMCs.

The CDR3 protein is CASSQGVYGSSYNEQFF. The DNA of the CDR3 is TGCGCCAGCAGCCAAGGAGTGTACGGGAGCTCCTACAATGAGCAGTTCTTC. The J gene is TRBJ2-1, the V gene TRBV4-1, with D possibly being TRBD2 (6 bases). CDR3 length: 17 residues. Per the germline V gene, CDR1 is MGHRA and CDR2 is YSYEKL. Trimming cost V 1 base and J 0 bases, with 13 bases left between them.